There are a few counts of the clone carrying this T cell receptor (beta chain). This entry is derived from a study of blood T cell repertoires in COVID-19. Assay: immunoSEQ multiplex PCR; the TCRdb copy retains only in-frame clones and omits some. There are about 150,000 clones in the sample; approximately 85% occur only once, and 0.63% lies in the top ten. Enrolled during active infection, Seattle patients were then followed longitudinally. The CDR3 consists of 16 residues. Trimming pared 2 bases from V and 8 bases from J, leaving 21 bases between. CDR1 and CDR2 (germline): SGHTA, FQGNSA. The TCR comes from a man between 60 and 70 years old with COVID-19, enrolled during active disease. The chain employs TRBV7-2 and TRBJ1-1, with a possible D match to TRBD1 (6 bases). Sequences were obtained from peripheral blood. The CDR3 DNA follows: TGTGCCAGCAGCTTACCCCCGGGACAAGGAAAGGTGGAAGCTTTCTTT. Its translation is CASSLPPGQGKVEAFF.